This T cell receptor (beta chain) was sequenced during a study of cytomegalovirus exposure and HLA in healthy donors (dated by TCRdb to about 2017). As for the study more broadly: In an earlier analysis of about 560 of the donors, around 300 Gb of sequence data and roughly 100 million unique TCR beta sequences from about 190 million T cells were reported. Genome-wide SNP genotypes for about three fifths of the roughly 670 donors were used in a later genetic analysis, which treated that subset as a discovery cohort. The number of typed donors differed by locus: 629-630 for A, B, C, DRB1 and DQB1; roughly 510 for DQA1; 606 for DPA1; and 450 to 480 for DPB1. Donor age, sex, ethnicity and CMV serostatus were compiled together with the repertoire data. To decide whether each TCR beta V gene segment behaved as functional or pseudogenic, an earlier analysis of some 580 of the donors relied on high-throughput TCR beta sequencing. The study was designed to test whether signatures of past pathogen exposure could be identified by cataloging public T cell receptors. A handful of DR-DQ haplotypes were handled as single units for association and clustering because linkage in the cohort was strong. To predict cytomegalovirus infection status, the study combined high-throughput TCR immunosequencing, statistical association of individual TCRs with disease status, and machine learning. Of the 300 to 400 genotyped donors, approximately 83% fell in the genetic ancestry cluster associated with self-reported Caucasian donors. In the later analysis, no new phenotypic data were used to find candidate immune exposures; instead, reliance was placed on TCR beta sequences and their occurrence across donors. Besides the first cohort of 666 subjects, a separate validation cohort made up of over a hundred different subjects was used. A later analysis re-analyzed previously published TCR beta repertoires from about 730 donors and added high-resolution HLA genotyping to study TCR occurrence patterns. HLA typing included class I and class II loci at four-digit resolution. Among 300 to 500 genotyped donors of the cohort, an average of approximately 240,000 unique TCR beta nucleotide sequences was sequenced per donor, of which roughly 17% were non-productive. Roughly 300 gigabases of sequencing data and 70 million to 95 million unique TCR sequences made up an early release that covered over 550 HLA-typed donors. Using immunosequencing, the study profiled T cell repertoires from about 610 subjects and related those repertoires to cytomegalovirus serostatus. Every discovery cohort repertoire had been produced on one sequencing platform. General conclusions and limits of the study: In vitro tests confirmed that a few of the cytomegalovirus-associated TCR beta chains recognize cytomegalovirus antigens. According to a later genetic analysis, donors in an Asian-associated ancestry cluster had fewer N-insertions in productive TCRs than the approximately 630-donor mean. The sequencing pipeline was judged likely to have produced a cluster of highly shared sequence variants as a technical artifact. In the study, 150 to 200 TCR beta chains were listed as associated with cytomegalovirus. Linkage disequilibrium might explain the correlated functional status among segregating V segments, but an unknown experimental factor could not be excluded. The classifier was reported to diagnose cytomegalovirus status with high specificity and sensitivity in both the original and validation cohorts. A later analysis associated 15,000 or so TCR beta sequences with specific HLA alleles at a false discovery rate of 0.05. An earlier analysis of 450 to 750 of the donors showed that most TCR beta V segments appeared in productive rearrangements either about 87% or about 30% of the time, which broadly matched IMGT annotations. Because counts were too low, seventeen rarely observed V segments, including chromosome 9 orphons, were left out of the earlier analysis of 500 to 650 of the donors. Because the 87-base-pair reads could not distinguish some IMGT-functional V segments, including TRBV6-2 and TRBV6-3, those segments were excluded. Assigning TCR associations to individual alleles was difficult when HLA alleles, especially DR and DQ, strongly co-occurred. A further reported finding was that TCR beta sequences accurately predicted the HLA-A and HLA-B alleles for most subjects in the first cohort. Compared with equally common non-associated chains, HLA-associated TCR beta chains in a later analysis were more clonally expanded and had lower generation probabilities. Most TCR sequences were seen in very few donors, while some public TCRs were found in many individuals. For the cohort, immune exposure information was limited to CMV serostatus. This cohort had only TCR beta chains sequenced, and the lack of alpha or paired-chain data limited which features could be detected. It was suggested by the authors that the approach could potentially be generalized to other disease states and immunological phenotypes. Because HLA typing was unavailable for some donors at each locus, only the typed subset was used in association tests. The presence/absence analyses assumed that sequencing depth was roughly uniform across donors, and that assumption may not be true. A later genetic analysis associated a missense DCLRE1C variant with V-gene and J-gene trimming of TCR beta chains, and an independent cohort replicated the association. A later analysis reported that several top co-occurrence clusters appeared linked to parvovirus B19, influenza, CMV and Epstein-Barr virus. A later analysis found that TCR association rates varied across HLA loci, with DRB1 alleles showing the most associated TCRs and HLA-C alleles the fewest. According to a later analysis, most CMV-associated TCR beta chains appeared to be HLA-restricted, and the HLA associations seemed to be driven largely by CMV exposure.

The method behind the library was the immunoSEQ multiplex PCR assay. For the multiplex PCR, a mixture combining 60 forward primers for TCR Vbeta segments and 13 reverse primers for TCR Jbeta segments was used. A multiplex PCR assay on genomic DNA amplified the CDR3 region of rearranged TCR beta genes. The amplified TCR beta libraries were sequenced on the Illumina HiSeq System as 87-base-pair reads. Per the source publication's procedure: A later analysis counted around 72 million unique TCR beta chains across the 500 to 850 repertoires, and around 9.9 million of these chains were shared by at least two donors. Raw reads were error-corrected and collapsed into unique sequences by a nearest-neighbor algorithm in which closely related sequences were merged to remove PCR and sequencing errors. CDR3 sequences were aligned to IMGT reference sequences to assign V, D and J gene segments. For a sequence to be retained, a match of at least six nucleotides was required to both a V gene segment and a J gene segment. Rearrangements were called productive when the CDR3 lacked stop codons and stayed in frame with V and J; all others were non-productive. CDR3 was defined by IMGT convention, running from the second conserved V-encoded cysteine to the conserved J-encoded phenylalanine. In an earlier analysis of just under 600 of the donors, sequences lacking an unambiguous match to a single V gene segment were excluded. An earlier analysis of a few hundred of the donors called V segments functional above 56.7% productive rearrangements and segregating when the between-donor standard deviation exceeded 5%. To diagnose cytomegalovirus status from the catalog of TCR beta chain sequences, a statistical classification framework was built. In a later analysis, TCR nucleotide sequences were compared against IMGT/GENE-DB human TR gene sequences so that V and J genes could be assigned. In a later analysis, CDR3 sequences and most-parsimonious VDJ recombination scenarios were assigned using the TCRdist pipeline. In a later analysis, every TCR beta chain was defined by the combination of its CDR3 amino acid sequence and its V-gene family, and reads without a unique V-gene family were dropped. As a way to deal with suspected cross-contamination and a sequencing artifact, a later analysis dropped nearly 600 nucleotide sequences that were highly shared and had low generation probability. For each public chain, a later analysis derived a clonal expansion index from normalized ranks of inferred template counts within each repertoire. Generation probabilities in a later analysis came from a VDJ recombination model fitted to out-of-frame rearrangements, and those results were checked against IGoR. In a later analysis, hypergeometric tests were used to score TCR-TCR, TCR-HLA and TCR-CMV co-occurrence, with a repertoire-size bias correction applied to TCR pairs. A later analysis estimated false discovery rates by permuting HLA or CMV assignments 20 times. In a later analysis, co-occurring TCRs were grouped using DBSCAN, and TCRdist sequence similarity was added for clustering within HLA-allele-positive subsets. Co-occurrence clustering excluded repertoires with fewer than 30,000 or more than 120,000 public chains, plus five with anomalous nucleotide sharing. The immuneACCESS repertoire file appears here via TCRdb, limited to in-frame rearrangements. These files lack a portion of the clones; in checked studies, under half of the deficit traces to unresolved V genes, and the cause of the others is not known. The V and J calls and clone size come from that table; D and trimming were worked out from the DNA. For this sample the table gives under 250,000 clones, of which roughly 84% were detected only once. The ten largest account for roughly 1.3% of the sample.

The cohort consisted of 600 to 750 healthy bone marrow donors. At the time of sampling, every cohort member was nominally healthy, though immune exposures that went unrecorded were likely present. Of the 666 cohort members, more than 250 had a positive CMV serostatus and about 350 had a negative one, while no CMV serostatus was recorded for the donor. A peripheral blood sample was collected from each donor, and TCR beta sequencing was performed on peripheral blood mononuclear cells. The Qiagen DNeasy Blood Extraction Kit was used to extract genomic DNA from the blood cell samples. As regards this clone: Its binding antigen is unknown. Nothing much larger sits one base from this clone, and base qualities are not available.

Trimming at the junction amounts to 3 bases on V and 7 bases on J, and the germline ends lie 13 bases apart. CDR1 ENHRY and CDR2 SYGVKD are derived from the germline V gene. The CDR3 starts with the cysteine, ends with the phenylalanine, and has 13 residues. The read is trimmed to its CDR3 DNA, 39 bases read in frame from base 1. This chain joins TRBV10-3 to TRBJ2-7; matching of 6 bases hints at TRBD2 as the D gene. The TCR was taken from a human donor in good health. The sequenced sample was PBMCs. The CDR3 reads CAISEVRGGEQYF. The DNA is as follows: TGTGCCATCAGTGAAGTCCGGGGAGGAGAGCAGTACTTC.